The next 21 T cell receptor beta chains were all read from a single sample in a study of cytomegalovirus exposure and HLA in healthy donors. PCR involved 60 Vbeta and 13 Jbeta primers. Generated by immunoSEQ multiplex PCR, the TCRdb table keeps only in-frame clones and is missing some. The repertoire holds roughly 190,000 clones, with around 83% as singletons. Material: PBMCs. These receptors were taken from a man in his forties in good health and CMV-seropositive.

The genes are TRBV29-1 and TRBJ1-2; a possible D gene is TRBD1 (5 bases). V was pared by 0 bases and J by 7 bases, with 12 bases between. The germline V gene encodes CDR1 SQVTM and CDR2 ANQGSEA. The CDR3 is 13 amino acids. The CDR3 loop reads CSVEEGGEPGYTF. The DNA for the CDR3 is TGCAGCGTTGAAGAGGGGGGGGAACCTGGCTACACCTTC.

The chain combines TRBV7-2 with TRBJ2-1; 9 bases agree with TRBD2. Germline values: CDR1 SGHTA, CDR2 FQGNSA. V lost 4 bases to trimming and J lost 8 bases; unmatched junction nucleotides: 12. The CDR3 sequence is 16 residues long. CDR3 loop: CASSSEPGLAAHEQFF. The CDR3 nucleotides are TGTGCCAGCAGCTCGGAACCGGGACTAGCCGCCCATGAGCAGTTCTTC.

The genes are TRBV6-5 and TRBJ1-2; tentative D call: TRBD1 (5 bases). Germline-derived CDR1 and CDR2 are MNHEY and SVGAGI. V was clipped by 2 bases and J by 7 bases, with 14 bases between them. The CDR3 runs to 14 residues. CDR3 sequence: CASSYGVTGGGYTF. CDR3 DNA sequence: TGTGCCAGCAGTTACGGGGTGACGGGGGGTGGCTACACCTTC.

This chain joins TRBV5-6 and TRBJ2-1, with TRBD2 matching 11 bases. The V gene's germline CDR1 is SGHDT and CDR2 YYEEEE. V lost 0 bases and J lost 3; bases outside the gene matches: 5. This CDR3 has 17 residues. The CDR3 bases are TGTGCCAGCAGCTTGGATCTTCTAGCGGGGGGCTACAATGAGCAGTTCTTC. This sequence encodes CASSLDLLAGGYNEQFF.

This chain joins TRBV5-6 and TRBJ2-6; 7 bases match TRBD1. This CDR3 contains 13 residues. Trimming at V came to 4 bases and at J to 13 bases, leaving 8 bases not matched to a gene. CDR1 is SGHDT, CDR2 YYEEEE, per germline. The DNA for the CDR3 is TGTGCCAGCAGCGAACGCTACAGGGGAGTCCTGACTTTC. This sequence encodes CASSERYRGVLTF.

The chain has TRBV5-4 and TRBJ1-4; the match to TRBD1 covers 8 bases. This CDR3 is 14 amino acids long. With V trimmed by 1 base and J by 5 bases, 1 base remained unmatched. Germline V CDR1 and CDR2: SGHNT, YYREEE (reference sequence). The chain's CDR3 is CASSLNRGNEKLFF. CDR3 in DNA: TGTGCCAGCAGCTTGAACAGGGGGAATGAAAAACTGTTTTTT.

The chain carries TRBV4-1 and TRBJ1-1; tentatively, D is TRBD1 (6 bases). V lost 3 bases to trimming and J lost 1 base, with 12 bases between them. CDR1 MGHRA and CDR2 YSYEKL come from the germline V gene. The CDR3 runs 15 residues. As DNA, the CDR3 is TGCGCCAGCAGCCAGAGGGACACACGGAACACTGAAGCTTTCTTT. Translated: CASSQRDTRNTEAFF.

The V gene is TRBV6-5, the J gene TRBJ2-5; 9 bases align to TRBD1. The DNA end is a closer match to TRBJ2-7, so the J assignment may be wrong. Looked up from germline, CDR1 is MNHEY and CDR2 is SVGAGI. This CDR3 has 15 amino acids. Here the CDR3 DNA reads TGTGCCAGCAGCCAGAGCGGGACAGGGACGGGCGAGCAGTACTTC. It specifies CASSQSGTGTGEQYF.

The chain couples TRBV5-1 to TRBJ1-1; 8 bases map to TRBD1. CDR3 length: 13 amino acids. Germline CDR1 SGHRS, CDR2 YFSETQ. V trimming: 0 bases; J trimming: 8 bases; junction bases outside the gene matches: 3. CDR3 nucleotide sequence: TGCGCCAGCAGCTTGGACAGGGGGAACGAAGCTTTCTTT. The encoded protein is CASSLDRGNEAFF.

The chain links TRBV6-6 to TRBJ1-5; D is unclear. The V and J ends lost 7 bases and 4 bases respectively, with 8 bases between them. Germline CDR1 MNHNY, CDR2 SVGAGI (reference sequence). This CDR3 region has 12 residues. The DNA for the CDR3 is TGTGCCAGCAAATTGAGGAATCAGCCCCAGCATTTT. This codes for CASKLRNQPQHF.

The chain recombines TRBV2 with TRBJ2-1; TRBD2 aligns across 8 bases. J lost 0 bases, V lost 5 bases, and 6 bases had no gene match. The CDR3 runs 16 residues. Looked up from germline, CDR1 is SNHLY and CDR2 is FYNNEI. The CDR3 region is CASSPSGGSSYNEQFF. The CDR3, as DNA: TGTGCCAGCAGTCCAAGCGGGGGAAGCTCCTACAATGAGCAGTTCTTC.

The chain links TRBV5-5 to TRBJ1-3; D may be TRBD1 (5 bases). Germline V gene data show CDR1 as SGHKS and CDR2 as YYEKEE (reference sequence). Trimming stripped 4 bases from V and 4 bases from J, with 18 bases between. The CDR3 is 16 residues long. Here the CDR3 reads CASSDLMGLGGNTIYF. As DNA, the CDR3 is TGTGCCAGCAGCGATCTCATGGGACTAGGCGGAAACACCATATATTTT.

This chain joins TRBV6-5 and TRBJ1-5, with 11 nucleotides matching TRBD1. Germline-derived CDR1 and CDR2 are MNHEY and SVGAGI. The CDR3 extends over 14 amino acids. The ends lost 6 bases at V and 5 bases at J; junction bases unmatched: 3. The DNA for the CDR3 is TGTGCCAGCAGCGGGGACAGGGGGGATCAGCCCCAGCATTTT. As protein: CASSGDRGDQPQHF.

The V call is TRBV11-2, the J call TRBJ1-5; no reliable D call. CDR3 length equals 15 residues. V dropped 0 bases and J dropped 0 bases, with 6 bases sitting between them. Germline V gives CDR1 SGHAT, CDR2 FQNNGV. The CDR3 DNA reads TGTGCCAGCAGCTTAGATCGAGGTAGCAATCAGCCCCAGCATTTT. It translates to CASSLDRGSNQPQHF.

This clone was detected only once. The rearrangement uses TRBV2 and TRBJ1-5; TRBD1 matches at 7 bases. From germline, CDR1 is SNHLY and CDR2 FYNNEI. V lost 9 bases and J lost 0; bases outside the gene matches: 8. CDR3 length: 15 residues. The chain's CDR3 is CASNDGTDSNQPQHF. In DNA, the CDR3 is TGTGCCAGTAATGACGGGACAGATAGCAATCAGCCCCAGCATTTT.

This chain links TRBV2 with TRBJ1-2, with D hard to call. Germline V lookup: CDR1 SNHLY, CDR2 FYNNEI. The length of the CDR3 is 12 residues. V was cut by 6 bases and J by 6 bases, with 11 bases left in between. The CDR3 DNA sequence: TGTGCCAGCAGCGCCACAGCGGATGGCTACACCTTC. Protein sequence: CASSATADGYTF.

V usage is TRBV11-2 and J usage is TRBJ2-7; TRBD1 is a possible D gene (7 bases). Per the germline V gene, CDR1 is SGHAT and CDR2 is FQNNGV. The V end was cut by 4 bases, the J end by 3 bases, with 16 bases between. CDR3 length: 15 residues. CDR3 residues: CASSSRRGQYYEQYF. CDR3 DNA sequence: TGTGCCAGCAGCTCACGGAGGGGACAGTACTACGAGCAGTACTTC.

V is TRBV9 and J is TRBJ2-1, with 9 positions matching TRBD2. The CDR3 totals 17 residues. Per the germline V gene, CDR1 is SGDLS and CDR2 is YYNGEE. V gave up 6 bases and J gave up 5 bases; unmatched junction bases: 15. For the CDR3, the DNA is TGTGCCAGCACCCAGCGGGGCTCCGGGACTAGCCACAATGAGCAGTTCTTC. Its protein is CASTQRGSGTSHNEQFF.

The rearrangement links TRBV29-1 to TRBJ1-2; no clear D. Looked up from germline, CDR1 is SQVTM and CDR2 is ANQGSEA. The CDR3 contains 14 residues. V lost 4 bases to trimming and J lost 4 bases, with 16 bases between them. CDR3 amino acids: CSVGPDTMLYGYTF. CDR3 nucleotides: TGCAGCGTTGGCCCCGACACGATGCTCTATGGCTACACCTTC.

Remarks on this clone: An end of the junction differs from the germline gene, which may be a read error. This rearrangement joins TRBV2 to TRBJ2-7; 7 bases agree with TRBD1. Germline V gene data show CDR1 as SNHLY and CDR2 as FYNNEI. This CDR3 has 15 residues. CDR3 region: CASSDHRGSGYGQYF. As DNA, the CDR3 is TGTGCCAGCAGTGACCACAGGGGCTCCGGGTACGGGCAGTACTTC.

The J gene is TRBJ2-7, the V gene TRBV6-5; tentative D call: TRBD1 (6 bases). This CDR3 contains 13 residues. CDR1 is MNHEY and CDR2 is SVGAGI in the germline V gene. Trimming took 6 bases from V and 6 from J, leaving 15 bases between them. The chain's CDR3 is CASSLTQGFEQYF. In DNA form, the CDR3 reads TGTGCCAGCAGCTTAACGCAGGGGTTCGAGCAGTACTTC.